One sample yielded the 16 T cell receptor beta chains listed below, sequenced in a study of T cell changes during pregnancy in multiple sclerosis. Measured with immunoSEQ multiplex PCR; TCRdb has only the in-frame clones, and not every one. The sample shows approximately 40,000 clones, 96% of them seen only once. Sequencing used peripheral blood, obtained in the second trimester of pregnancy. Receptor source: a female donor with multiple sclerosis, enrolled in a pregnancy study.

This clone appeared once. CDR3 amino acids: CASRALDALGDTQYF. In nucleotides, the CDR3 is TGTGCCAGTAGAGCCCTAGATGCCCTAGGAGATACGCAGTATTTT. The genes are TRBV19 and TRBJ2-3, with D unresolved. Germline CDR1 is LNHDA and CDR2 is SQIVND (reference sequence). The CDR3 runs to 15 residues. V was cut by 6 bases and J by 5 bases, with 18 bases left in between.

The rearrangement links TRBV4-3 to TRBJ1-3, with D uncertain. V gave up 4 bases and J gave up 1 base, with 8 bases separating them. The CDR3 consists of 14 residues. Germline V gene data show CDR1 as LGHNA and CDR2 as YSLEER. CDR3 in amino acids: CASSPEASGNTIYF. CDR3 coding DNA: TGCGCCAGCAGCCCAGAGGCATCTGGAAACACCATATATTTT.

V usage is TRBV2 and J usage is TRBJ2-1, with D possibly matching TRBD1 (6 bases). The CDR3 runs 13 residues. The V and J ends lost 7 bases and 5 bases respectively, with 12 bases between them. Germline V gene lookup returns CDR1 SNHLY and CDR2 FYNNEI. The CDR3 sequence: CASKLGQNNEQFF. DNA for the CDR3: TGTGCCAGCAAACTCGGACAGAACAATGAGCAGTTCTTC. Drawing the rest from reference TRBV2 and TRBJ2-1, the complete variable domain is EPEVTQTPSHQVTQMGQEVILRCVPISNHLYFYWYRQILGQKVEFLVSFYNNEISEKSEIFDDQFSVERPDGSNFTLKIRSTKLEDSAMYFCASKLGQNNEQFFGPGTRLTVL.

The CDR3 region has the DNA TGTGCCAGCAGTGTACGCGGTAACTCTGGAAACACCATATATTTT. Its translation: CASSVRGNSGNTIYF. The chain employs TRBV6-5 and TRBJ1-3; D not certain. The ends were cut back, 5 bases at V and 0 bases at J, with 11 bases in the middle. Germline V gives CDR1 MNHEY, CDR2 SVGAGI. The CDR3 is made up of 15 amino acids.

This rearrangement joins TRBV6-6 to TRBJ2-1, with 14 bases that match TRBD2. The CDR3 has 15 residues. Trimming at V came to 6 bases and at J to 6 bases, leaving 4 bases not matched to a gene. Germline CDR1 is MNHNY and CDR2 is SVGAGI (reference sequence). Here the CDR3 DNA reads TGTGCCAGCAGCAGGACTAGCGGGGGGATCAATGAGCAGTTCTTC. Amino acids: CASSRTSGGINEQFF.

CDR3 coding DNA: TGTGCCAGCAGCTTAGTAGCGGGGGGGCGTGACAATGAGCAGTTCTTC. As protein: CASSLVAGGRDNEQFF. The chain combines TRBV7-9 with TRBJ2-1; 11 nucleotides line up with TRBD2. Looked up from germline, CDR1 is SEHNR and CDR2 is FQNEAQ (reference sequence). V was clipped by 1 base and J by 5 bases; unmatched bases: 4. The CDR3 consists of 16 residues.

The chain couples TRBV4-2 to TRBJ2-1; 8 nucleotides agree with TRBD2. With 0 bases clipped from V and 10 bases from J, the junction kept 11 bases outside the gene matches. Germline V gene data show CDR1 as LGHNA and CDR2 as YNFKEQ. This CDR3 spans 16 amino acids. Here the CDR3 reads CASSQEAGGRIGEQFF. DNA of the CDR3: TGTGCCAGCAGCCAAGAGGCGGGAGGAAGGATTGGCGAGCAGTTCTTC.

The chain has TRBV5-1 and TRBJ2-3; 12 bases map to TRBD1. V shed 7 bases, J shed 5 bases, and the junction held 8 bases outside the gene matches. The CDR3 length is 15 residues. Germline V gene lookup returns CDR1 SGHRS and CDR2 YFSETQ. DNA of the CDR3: TGCGCCAGCGGCCGGGGACAGGGGGCAGTAGATACGCAGTATTTT. Translated, it gives CASGRGQGAVDTQYF.

The V gene is TRBV2, the J gene TRBJ2-5, with D perhaps matching TRBD1 (5 bases). CDR1 and CDR2 from the germline V gene are SNHLY and FYNNEI. V dropped 4 bases and J dropped 5 bases, with 11 bases sitting between them. This CDR3 region has 13 residues. CDR3 sequence reads: CASSARGGETQYF. For the CDR3, the DNA is TGTGCCAGCAGTGCAAGGGGCGGCGAGACCCAGTACTTC.

The chain combines TRBV6-5 with TRBJ1-4, with D hard to call. Germline loops: CDR1 MNHEY, CDR2 SVGAGI. V lost 6 bases to trimming and J lost 4 bases, with 9 bases between them. The CDR3 spans 13 residues. This CDR3 reads CASSPQINEKLFF. The CDR3 DNA reads TGTGCCAGCAGCCCGCAGATTAATGAAAAACTGTTTTTT.

V usage is TRBV28 and J usage is TRBJ1-5, with 9 bases aligning to TRBD1. This CDR3 has 16 residues. The germline gives CDR1 MDHEN, CDR2 SYDVKM. The V and J ends lost 1 base and 7 bases, in that order; junction bases with no gene match: 8. CDR3 DNA: TGTGCCAGCAGTTTATTCGGACAGGGGTCAGGGCAGCCCCAGCATTTT. Translated: CASSLFGQGSGQPQHF.

The chain carries TRBV2 and TRBJ2-7; a possible D gene is TRBD1 (6 bases). Trimming cost V 5 bases and J 3 bases, with 17 bases left between them. Germline loops: CDR1 SNHLY, CDR2 FYNNEI. CDR3 size: 15 residues. This CDR3 reads CASSYSRTADYEQYF. CDR3 DNA: TGTGCCAGCAGTTATTCAAGGACAGCGGACTACGAGCAGTACTTC.

This sequence joins TRBV7-9 and TRBJ2-1, with a tentative D call TRBD2 (6 bases). V shed 5 bases and J shed 7 bases, with 12 bases lying between them. There are 13 residues in the CDR3. In germline, CDR1 is SEHNR, CDR2 FQNEAQ (reference sequence). DNA of the CDR3: TGTGCCAGCAGCCTCCGTGGAGGGAATGAGCAGTTCTTC. Protein sequence: CASSLRGGNEQFF.

V is TRBV19 and J is TRBJ2-2; 10 bases match TRBD1. V dropped 5 bases and J dropped 4; count of bases not matched to a gene: 4. The length of the CDR3 is 15 residues. CDR1 is LNHDA, CDR2 SQIVND, per germline (reference sequence). CDR3 in amino acids: CASSRRTGGTGELFF. CDR3 coding DNA: TGTGCCAGTAGTCGCCGGACAGGGGGCACCGGGGAGCTGTTTTTT.

The gene calls are TRBV14 and TRBJ2-7, with D possibly TRBD2 on 5 matching bases. V was clipped by 1 base and J by 8 bases, with 12 bases between them. In germline, CDR1 is SGHDN, CDR2 FVKESK. The CDR3 covers 13 residues. In nucleotides, the CDR3 is TGTGCCAGCAGCCAAGGGCATCGGAGGCAGCAGTACTTC. As protein: CASSQGHRRQQYF. The full variable domain, its missing parts supplied by reference TRBV14 and TRBJ2-7, is EAGVTQFPSHSVIEKGQTVTLRCDPISGHDNLYWYRRVMGKEIKFLLHFVKESKQDESGMPNNRFLAERTGGTYSTLKVQPAELEDSGVYFCASSQGHRRQQYFGPGTRLTVT.

This clone was counted only a few times. The V and J genes are TRBV29-1 and TRBJ1-1; D is ambiguous. Trimming stripped 8 bases from V and 4 bases from J, with 14 bases between. The CDR3 sequence is 12 residues long. Germline loops: CDR1 SQVTM, CDR2 ANQGSEA. CDR3 sequence: CSTGGVSTEAFF. The CDR3 coding sequence is TGCAGCACGGGAGGCGTTTCCACTGAAGCTTTCTTT.